This passage covers 23 T cell receptor beta chains from one sample sequenced in a study of blood T cells in healthy people across ages. With a J-beta primer mix and a sample-barcoded 5' primer, a second PCR ran 7 to 11 cycles. TCRdb called the 5' RACE reads again in MiXCR, with one record for every CDR3 protein. This table has 650,000 to 950,000 distinct CDR3 sequences, around 45% appearing once. The sequenced material came from blood. The receptor source for this set is a man aged 60-69 years in good health.

The genes are TRBV20-1 and TRBJ2-7; 7 bases match TRBD1. The CDR3 spans 12 residues. The germline V gene encodes CDR1 DFQATT and CDR2 SNEGSKA (reference sequence). J gave up 5 bases and V 3 bases, and 4 bases lay outside the gene matches. Written as DNA, the CDR3 is TGCAGTGCTAGGACAGGGAAAGACGAGCAGTACTTC. It is translated as CSARTGKDEQYF.

This clonotype appeared a few times. The V and J genes are TRBV12-3 or TRBV12-4 and TRBJ2-1; D might be TRBD2 (5 bases). Trimming left V 1 base short and J 3 bases short, with 19 bases between. The length of the CDR3 is 18 residues. CDR3 in amino acids: CASSLVGEGSLNYNEQFF. CDR3 DNA sequence: TGTGCCAGCAGTTTAGTAGGAGAAGGGAGCCTGAACTACAATGAGCAGTTCTTC.

The chain employs TRBV29-1 and TRBJ2-7; 9 bases line up with TRBD2. V lost 6 bases and J lost 4; bases outside the gene matches: 22. The CDR3 consists of 18 residues. Germline CDR1 is SQVTM and CDR2 is ANQGSEA. The DNA for the CDR3 is TGCAGCGTCCTCTTATCTGGCTTTGGGCTAGCGGGAACTTACGAGCAGTACTTC. This translates into CSVLLSGFGLAGTYEQYF.

A few counts support this clonotype. This chain uses TRBV20-1 with TRBJ2-3; D is ambiguous. V lost 3 bases and J lost 2, with 3 bases in between. CDR3 length: 11 amino acids. Germline V gene lookup returns CDR1 DFQATT and CDR2 SNEGSKA (reference sequence). CDR3: CSARVTDTQYF. The CDR3 DNA is TGCAGTGCTAGGGTCACAGATACGCAGTATTTT.

This clonotype was picked up a small number of times. The V and J genes are TRBV5-5 and TRBJ2-7, with a tentative D call TRBD1 (5 bases). Trimming took 1 base from V and 7 from J, leaving 18 bases between them. Germline CDR1 SGHKS, CDR2 YYEKEE (reference sequence). This CDR3 spans 15 amino acids. The CDR3 loop is CASSLRSDTLGEQYF. In DNA, the CDR3 is TGTGCCAGCAGCTTGAGGTCGGACACCCTAGGAGAGCAGTACTTC.

V and J are TRBV9 and TRBJ2-7; 7 bases are shared with TRBD1. Germline V gene lookup returns CDR1 SGDLS and CDR2 YYNGEE. Germline trimming cut 3 bases from V and 5 bases from J; bases unmatched to any gene: 11. CDR3 length: 15 residues. The CDR3 coding sequence is TGTGCCAGCAGCGAAGAGGGGGCAATCGATGACGAGCAGTACTTC. This gives the protein CASSEEGAIDDEQYF.

The chain has TRBV5-1 and TRBJ2-7; TRBD2 matches at 7 bases. The better agreement between TRBJ2-5 and the DNA end casts doubt on the J call. Germline V gene data show CDR1 as SGHRS and CDR2 as YFSETQ. The CDR3 loop spans 14 amino acids. This CDR3 reads CASSSGGTKETQYF. The CDR3 coding sequence is TGCGCCAGCAGTTCCGGGGGGACGAAAGAGACCCAGTACTTC.

V usage is TRBV6-2 or TRBV6-3 and J usage is TRBJ2-1; a possible D gene is TRBD2 (6 bases). The germline CDR1 and CDR2 sequences are MNHEY and SVGEGT. CDR3 length: 16 residues. Deletions cut 6 bases from V and 5 bases from J, with 20 bases between. The CDR3 loop reads CASRAAPGLINNEQFF. CDR3 nucleotides: TGTGCCAGCAGAGCAGCTCCGGGACTCATAAACAATGAGCAGTTCTTC.

The table lists this clonotype with a few counts. The chain has TRBV4-3 and TRBJ2-5, with 8 bases lining up with TRBD2. CDR1 LGHNA and CDR2 YSLEER come from the germline V gene. V shed 1 base, J shed 2 bases, and the junction held 9 bases outside the gene matches. CDR3 length: 17 residues. CDR3: CASSQGTGGGLQETQYF. CDR3 sequence (DNA): TGCGCCAGCAGCCAAGGCACGGGCGGGGGGCTTCAAGAGACCCAGTACTTC.

This clonotype was picked up a small number of times. The rearrangement uses TRBV6-2 or TRBV6-3 and TRBJ2-7, with TRBD2 as a possible D gene (5 bases). Germline CDR1 is MNHEY and CDR2 is SVGEGT. Trimming pared 2 bases from V and 7 bases from J, leaving 12 bases between. This CDR3 spans 13 amino acids. The CDR3 nucleotides read TGTGCCAGCAGTTACCACCTAGCTGGGGAGCAGTACTTC. This sequence encodes CASSYHLAGEQYF.

This clonotype occurred a few times. V gene TRBV10-3 combines with J gene TRBJ2-3, with D hard to call. Germline V gene lookup returns CDR1 ENHRY and CDR2 SYGVKD. The CDR3 totals 13 residues. V lost 4 bases, J lost 2 bases, and 7 bases lay in between. The CDR3 protein is CAISGRITDTQYF. CDR3 coding DNA: TGTGCCATCAGTGGAAGGATCACAGATACGCAGTATTTT.

There are a few counts of this clonotype. This chain connects TRBV20-1 to TRBJ2-3; 7 positions match TRBD2. With 6 bases clipped from V and 0 bases from J, the junction kept 9 bases outside the gene matches. The CDR3 covers 15 residues. Germline V gene data show CDR1 as DFQATT and CDR2 as SNEGSKA (reference sequence). This CDR3 is CSAVKWGGSTDTQYF. The CDR3 bases are TGCAGTGCCGTGAAGTGGGGGGGTAGCACAGATACGCAGTATTTT.

The gene calls are TRBV25-1 and TRBJ2-2, with a possible D match to TRBD1 (6 bases). There are 14 residues in the CDR3. Deletions cut 2 bases from V and 4 bases from J, with 8 bases between. Germline CDR1 reads MGHDK; CDR2 reads SYGVNS. CDR3 DNA: TGTGCCAGCAGTGAAACAGGGAGCACCGGGGAGCTGTTTTTT. It yields the protein CASSETGSTGELFF.

V gene TRBV12-3 or TRBV12-4 combines with J gene TRBJ2-1, with a weak D call TRBD1 (6 bases). The CDR3 sequence is 16 residues long. Trimming removed 6 bases at V and 4 bases at J, with 19 bases between. CDR3 protein: CASRNRAASWYNEQFF. CDR3 DNA sequence: TGTGCCAGCAGGAACAGGGCGGCAAGTTGGTACAATGAGCAGTTCTTC.

This clonotype was counted between two and nine times. This chain connects TRBV7-9 to TRBJ2-1; D gene uncertain. In germline, CDR1 is SEHNR, CDR2 FQNEAQ (reference sequence). V was cut by 5 bases and J by 8 bases, with 10 bases left in between. The CDR3 totals 12 residues. DNA of the CDR3: TGTGCCAGCAGCCCTATTGTCGATGAGCAGTTCTTC. Protein: CASSPIVDEQFF.

The chain recombines TRBV6-2 or TRBV6-3 with TRBJ2-7, with D possibly TRBD2 on 5 matching bases. V lost 6 bases and J lost 6, with 9 bases in between. Germline V gene data show CDR1 as MNHEY and CDR2 as SVGEGT. CDR3 length equals 11 residues. CDR3 DNA sequence: TGTGCCAGCAGAGGACTCCTCGAGCAGTACTTC. Translation: CASRGLLEQYF.

This clonotype has just a few counts. The chain employs TRBV20-1 and TRBJ2-1; D gene ambiguous. Trimming stripped 8 bases from V and 3 bases from J, with 23 bases between. The germline CDR1 and CDR2 sequences are DFQATT and SNEGSKA (reference sequence). The CDR3 totals 16 residues. The CDR3 region is CSPLDPGSTGYNEQFF. The CDR3 DNA reads as TGCAGTCCTCTTGACCCGGGTTCCACGGGCTACAATGAGCAGTTCTTC.

The CDR3, as DNA: TGTGCCAGCAGACAAAACAGGGGGCGATTCGATGGCTACACCTTC. This translates into CASRQNRGRFDGYTF. This chain connects TRBV6-2 or TRBV6-3 to TRBJ1-2; TRBD1 matches at 9 bases. CDR3 length: 15 amino acids. The J segment lost 6 bases and the V segment lost 6 bases, leaving 11 bases of the junction unmatched. Germline CDR1 reads MNHEY; CDR2 reads SVGEGT.

This sequence joins TRBV9 and TRBJ2-2, with 8 bases that match TRBD1. Per germline, CDR1 SGDLS and CDR2 YYNGEE. V dropped 7 bases and J dropped 4; count of bases not matched to a gene: 6. The CDR3 covers 14 residues. CDR3 DNA: TGTGCCAGCGACCGGACAGGGACCACCGGGGAGCTGTTTTTT. As protein: CASDRTGTTGELFF.

This clonotype appeared a few times. V usage is TRBV3-1 and J usage is TRBJ2-7; TRBD2 is a possible D gene (5 bases). Germline CDR1 and CDR2: LGHDT and YNNKEL (reference sequence). The CDR3 length is 16 residues. Trimming took off 0 bases at V and 4 bases at J, with 16 bases between the two ends. The CDR3 sequence is CASSQDHDRLPYEQYF. The CDR3 DNA reads TGTGCCAGCAGCCAAGACCACGATCGACTACCTTACGAGCAGTACTTC.

As for this clonotype: Relative to the germline gene, one junction end is altered; a read error may explain this. V gene TRBV4-1 combines with J gene TRBJ2-1; 11 bases map to TRBD1. This CDR3 has 15 amino acids. Germline V CDR1 and CDR2: MGHRA, YSYEKL. CDR3 sequence reads: CASSPGTGGYKEQFF. The CDR3 DNA reads TGCGCCAGCAGCCCGGGGACAGGGGGTTACAAGGAGCAGTTCTTC.

The chain is built from TRBV20-1 and TRBJ2-4, with a possible D match to TRBD2 (6 bases). The end of the DNA is better explained by TRBJ2-7, so the J call may be wrong. The CDR3 has 13 residues. Germline CDR1 is DFQATT and CDR2 is SNEGSKA (reference sequence). This CDR3 reads CSARREATYEQYF. As DNA, the CDR3 is TGCAGTGCTAGAAGGGAGGCTACCTACGAGCAGTACTTC.

The genes are TRBV20-1 and TRBJ2-1, with D tentatively TRBD2 (6 bases). Trimming took off 6 bases at V and 7 bases at J, with 13 bases between the two ends. The CDR3 sequence is 12 residues long. Germline CDR1 is DFQATT and CDR2 is SNEGSKA (reference sequence). The CDR3 sequence is CSAPGRGNEQFF. In nucleotides, the CDR3 is TGCAGTGCCCCAGGGCGGGGAAATGAGCAGTTCTTC.